This TCR beta chain was sequenced in a study of blood T cells in healthy people across ages (dated by TCRdb to the mid-2010s). For the wider study: Template switching captured roughly one uniquely barcoded TCR beta cDNA molecule per two T cells in model experiments. Using deep sequencing normalized with unique cDNA molecular identifiers, the study measured how TCR beta repertoire diversity changes with age. The donors were split into four age groups: young (average 16 years), middle-aged (more than 35), aged (roughly 68) and long-lived (more than 80). The study analyzed two additional independent replicas of 1 million unique cDNA reads from the same blood draw for two donors, one aged 18 to 29 and one aged 80 or older.

Systemically healthy Caucasian individuals from Russia, approximately 39 in total and aged roughly 6 to 100 years, were included as donors. Approximately 10 milliliters of peripheral blood were collected from each donor into EDTA-treated Vacutainer tubes. Ficoll-Paque density-gradient centrifugation was used to isolate PBMCs, with at least 7 million obtained per sample. Trizol reagent was used to extract total RNA from the PBMCs, yielding at least 6 micrograms per sample. The percentages of naive CD45RAhigh/CD27high T cells were determined by flow cytometry on a PBMC aliquot from every donor. Library creation used 5' RACE. For sequencing, an Illumina HiSeq 2500 was employed. A second PCR of roughly 7 to 11 cycles was run with a J-beta primer mix and a sample-barcoded 5' primer. A unique molecular identifier was introduced onto each TCR beta cDNA molecule by a template-switch 5' adaptor carrying 12 random nucleotides. Each sample yielded at least 3 million CDR3-containing paired-end reads. First-strand cDNA was synthesized from all RNA with the Mint cDNA synthesis kit, primed by a TRBC-specific oligonucleotide. After uracil-DNA glycosylase treatment, a first 18-cycle PCR used universal primers M1SS and BC2_uni_R on all cDNA. Processing in the source paper ran as follows. For normalization, 1 million high-quality reads were randomly selected from each sample, with every read carrying a distinct molecular identifier. Reads sharing molecular identifiers were discarded rather than binned into consensus sequences. MiTCR, set to a Q25 quality threshold and the strictest error-elimination algorithm, was used for CDR3 identification, clonotype clustering and error correction. A nonparametric unseen species model using Euler transformation provided a lower-bound estimate of total TCR beta diversity. Using fastp trimming at Q25 and MiXCR clonotype assembly, TCRdb reanalyzed the public sequencing data and kept in-frame beta chains. When rows share a CDR3 protein, they turn into one entry using the most common DNA and genes. TCRdb's processing, not the study's, gives the V and J calls here. Present in this sample are approximately 800,000 distinct CDR3 sequences, more than 20% of which were seen just once. The ten biggest clones cover more than 3% of the sample.

Here is what the overall study found, with its caveats: Bulk unsorted PBMC profiling prevented conclusive comparison of naive and antigen-experienced compartments. The CMV infection status of donors was not known, potentially confounding age-related changes in expanded clonotypes. As age increased, observed TCR beta diversity per million T cells dropped in a roughly linear way, and a significant reduction was already evident by age about 40. The long-lived group showed more naive CD4+ T cells, fewer expanded clones and increased TCR diversity than the aged group, suggesting age selection. Estimates of total diversity based on one million sequenced T cells were considered lower bounds and underestimates. The percentage of naive T cells measured by flow cytometry correlated strongly with observed TCR beta diversity.

V gives up 8 bases and J gives up 3 bases, and the segment between their germline ends measures 7 bases. Its CDR3 holds 12 amino acids, cysteine through phenylalanine. Only the CDR3 DNA is retained, 36 bases long and in frame from the first base. Details on this clonotype: It has no known antigen specificity. No per-base quality is available; no much larger clone lies one base away.

The data also belong to a second study, concerning T cells of mothers and their children. The second study's authors report: Donors were nine systemically healthy Caucasian individuals: three mothers and their six children. cDNA synthesis used all of the extracted RNA, with roughly 1.6 ug of RNA in each 15 ul reaction. In the second PCR, sample barcodes and 2-4 random nucleotides were introduced via the M1S primer. More than 9 million TCR beta CDR3 reads were obtained from each mother, and roughly 3 million reads were obtained from each child. Thymic selection shapes the output of TCR recombination in a similar way in related and unrelated pairs, and inherited differences have a minor effect. Normalized repertoire overlap was always found to be slightly, but never significantly, higher in related mother-child pairs than in unrelated mother-child pairs. Persistent microchimeric T cell clones were not detected, at a sensitivity of approximately 100 clones per million clonotypes. Deep NGS was used in the study to compare the TCR beta repertoires of mothers and children and to look for features that separate related mother-child pairs from unrelated individuals. On average, the children were approximately 11 +/- 4 years old, while the mothers were roughly 36 +/- 4 years old. After adapter ligation with NEBNext reagents, the libraries were sequenced on Illumina HiSeq 2000 with 100+100 nt paired-end reads. Mother and child libraries were prepared a month apart and sequenced in separate runs to prevent cross-contamination. Between roughly 500,000 and 2,300,000 distinct TCR beta clonotypes were identified per donor. Naive TCR beta clonotypes were estimated from low-frequency clonotypes matched to each donor's FACS-determined naive share, without sorting.

The sequencing input was blood. Rearrangement joined TRBV12-3 or TRBV12-4 to TRBJ2-2, with the D gene not confidently named. The origin of this receptor is a boy between 10 and 17 years old in good health. The CDR3 corresponds to CASGGYTGELFF. The sequence in DNA is TGTGCCAGCGGTGGGTACACCGGGGAGCTGTTTTTT.